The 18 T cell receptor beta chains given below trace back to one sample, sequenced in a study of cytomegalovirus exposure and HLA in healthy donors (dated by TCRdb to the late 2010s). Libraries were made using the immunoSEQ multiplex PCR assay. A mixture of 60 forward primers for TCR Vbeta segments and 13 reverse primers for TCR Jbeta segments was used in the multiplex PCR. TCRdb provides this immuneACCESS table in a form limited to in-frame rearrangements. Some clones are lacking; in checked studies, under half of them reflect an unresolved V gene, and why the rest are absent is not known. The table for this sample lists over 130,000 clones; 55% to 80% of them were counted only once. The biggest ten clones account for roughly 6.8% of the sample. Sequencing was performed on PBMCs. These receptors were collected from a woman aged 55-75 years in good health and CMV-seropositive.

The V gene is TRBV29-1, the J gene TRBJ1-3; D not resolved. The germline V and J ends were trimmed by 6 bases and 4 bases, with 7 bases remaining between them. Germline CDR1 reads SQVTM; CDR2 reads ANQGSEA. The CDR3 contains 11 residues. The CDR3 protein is CSVLQGNTIYF. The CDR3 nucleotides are TGCAGCGTCCTACAGGGAAACACCATATATTTT.

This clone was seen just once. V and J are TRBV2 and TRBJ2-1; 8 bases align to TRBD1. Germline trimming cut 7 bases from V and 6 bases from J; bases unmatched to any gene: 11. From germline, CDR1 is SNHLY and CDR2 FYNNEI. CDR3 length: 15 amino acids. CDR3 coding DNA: TGTGCCAGCAAATTGGACAGGGCCGAAAGCAATGAGCAGTTCTTC. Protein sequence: CASKLDRAESNEQFF.

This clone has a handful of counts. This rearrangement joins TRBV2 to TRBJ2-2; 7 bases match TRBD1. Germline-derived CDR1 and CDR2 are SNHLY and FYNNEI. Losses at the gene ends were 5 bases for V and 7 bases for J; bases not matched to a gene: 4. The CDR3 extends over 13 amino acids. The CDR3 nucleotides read TGTGCCAGCAGTCGACAGGGTCTCGGGGAGCTGTTTTTT. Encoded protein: CASSRQGLGELFF.

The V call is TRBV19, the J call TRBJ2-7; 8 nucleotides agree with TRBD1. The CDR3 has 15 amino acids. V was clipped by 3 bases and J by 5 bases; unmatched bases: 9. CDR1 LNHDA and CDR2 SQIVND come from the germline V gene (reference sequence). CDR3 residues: CASSISGRGPNEQYF. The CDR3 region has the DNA TGTGCCAGTAGTATTTCGGGCAGGGGGCCTAACGAGCAGTACTTC.

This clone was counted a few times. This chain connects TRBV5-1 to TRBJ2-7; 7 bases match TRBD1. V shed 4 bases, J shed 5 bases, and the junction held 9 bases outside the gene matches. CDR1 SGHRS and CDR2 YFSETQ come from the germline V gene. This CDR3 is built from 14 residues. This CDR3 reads CASSKDTGAHEQYF. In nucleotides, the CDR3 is TGCGCCAGCAGCAAAGATACAGGGGCCCACGAGCAGTACTTC. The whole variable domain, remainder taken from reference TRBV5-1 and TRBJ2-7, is KAGVTQTPRYLIKTRGQQVTLSCSPISGHRSVSWYQQTPGQGLQFLFEYFSETQRNKGNFPGRFSGRQFSNSRSEMNVSTLELGDSALYLCASSKDTGAHEQYFGPGTRLTVT.

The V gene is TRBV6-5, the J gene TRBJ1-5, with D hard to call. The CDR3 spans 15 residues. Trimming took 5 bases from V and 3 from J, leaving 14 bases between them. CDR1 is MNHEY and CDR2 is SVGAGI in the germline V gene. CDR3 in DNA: TGTGCCAGCAGTGTTAACCGGGAGATCAATCAGCCCCAGCATTTT. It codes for CASSVNREINQPQHF.

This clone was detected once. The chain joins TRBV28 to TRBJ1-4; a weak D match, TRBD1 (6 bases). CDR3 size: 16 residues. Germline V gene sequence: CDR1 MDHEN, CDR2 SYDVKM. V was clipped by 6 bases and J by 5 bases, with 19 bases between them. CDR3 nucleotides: TGTGCCAGCAGAACCAAGAGGGGGGGGGAGAATGAAAAACTGTTTTTT. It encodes CASRTKRGGENEKLFF.

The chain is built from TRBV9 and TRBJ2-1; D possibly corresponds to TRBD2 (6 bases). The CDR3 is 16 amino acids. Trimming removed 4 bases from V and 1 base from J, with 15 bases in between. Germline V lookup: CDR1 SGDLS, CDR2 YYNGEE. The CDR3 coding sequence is TGTGCCAGCAGCCCTACTAGCAGCCCATCCTACAATGAGCAGTTCTTC. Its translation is CASSPTSSPSYNEQFF.

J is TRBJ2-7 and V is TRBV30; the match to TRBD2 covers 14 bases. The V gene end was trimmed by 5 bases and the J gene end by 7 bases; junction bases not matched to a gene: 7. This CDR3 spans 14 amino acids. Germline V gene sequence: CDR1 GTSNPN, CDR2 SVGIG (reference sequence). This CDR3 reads CAWDRGLAGVEQYF. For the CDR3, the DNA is TGTGCCTGGGACCGGGGACTAGCGGGAGTGGAGCAGTACTTC.

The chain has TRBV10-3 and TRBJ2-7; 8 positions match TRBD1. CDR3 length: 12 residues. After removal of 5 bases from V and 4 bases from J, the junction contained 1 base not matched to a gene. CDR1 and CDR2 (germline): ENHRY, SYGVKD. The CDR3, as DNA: TGTGCCATCAGTCAGGGGGCGTACGAGCAGTACTTC. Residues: CAISQGAYEQYF.

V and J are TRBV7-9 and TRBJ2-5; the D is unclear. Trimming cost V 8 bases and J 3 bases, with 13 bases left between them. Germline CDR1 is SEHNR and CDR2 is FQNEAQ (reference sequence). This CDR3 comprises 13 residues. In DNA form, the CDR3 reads TGTGCCAGCCAGTTTAGGCTAGAAGAGACCCAGTACTTC. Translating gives CASQFRLEETQYF.

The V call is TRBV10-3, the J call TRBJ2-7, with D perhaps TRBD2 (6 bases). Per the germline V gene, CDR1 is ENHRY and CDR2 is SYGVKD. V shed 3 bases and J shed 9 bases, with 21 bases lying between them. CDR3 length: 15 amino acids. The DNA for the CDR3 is TGTGCCATCAGTGAACCAAGGCTAGCGAACCTGGGGCAGTACTTC. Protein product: CAISEPRLANLGQYF.

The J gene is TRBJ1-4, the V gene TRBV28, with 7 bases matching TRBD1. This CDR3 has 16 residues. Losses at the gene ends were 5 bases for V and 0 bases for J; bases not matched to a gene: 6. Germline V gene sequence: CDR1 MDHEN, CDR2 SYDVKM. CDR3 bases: TGTGCCAGCAGTGTACAGGGGATAGCAACTAATGAAAAACTGTTTTTT. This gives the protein CASSVQGIATNEKLFF.

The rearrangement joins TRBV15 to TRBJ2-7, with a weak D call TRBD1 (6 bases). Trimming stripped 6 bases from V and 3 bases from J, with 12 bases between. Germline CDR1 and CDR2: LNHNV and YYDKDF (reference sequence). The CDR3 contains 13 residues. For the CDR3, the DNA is TGTGCCACCAGTGTAACAGGGAACTACGAGCAGTACTTC. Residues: CATSVTGNYEQYF.

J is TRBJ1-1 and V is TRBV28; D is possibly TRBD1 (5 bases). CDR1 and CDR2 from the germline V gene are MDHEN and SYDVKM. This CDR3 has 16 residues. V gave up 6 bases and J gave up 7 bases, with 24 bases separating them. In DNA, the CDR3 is TGTGCCAGCAGCTGGGTCTTAAGGCGGGGGGGGATTGAAGCTTTCTTT. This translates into CASSWVLRRGGIEAFF.

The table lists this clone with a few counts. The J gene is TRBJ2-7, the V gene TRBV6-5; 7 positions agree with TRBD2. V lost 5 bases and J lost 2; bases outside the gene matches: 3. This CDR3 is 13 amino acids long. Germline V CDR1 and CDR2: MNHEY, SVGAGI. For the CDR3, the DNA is TGTGCCAGCAGTCCCGGGACTACCTACGAGCAGTACTTC. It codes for CASSPGTTYEQYF.

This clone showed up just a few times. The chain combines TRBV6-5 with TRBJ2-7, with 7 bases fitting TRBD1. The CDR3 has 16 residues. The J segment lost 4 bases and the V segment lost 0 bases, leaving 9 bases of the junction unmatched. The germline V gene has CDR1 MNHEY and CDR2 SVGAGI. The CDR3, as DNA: TGTGCCAGCAGTTACTCGAGCCGCAGGGGGTATTACGAGCAGTACTTC. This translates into CASSYSSRRGYYEQYF.

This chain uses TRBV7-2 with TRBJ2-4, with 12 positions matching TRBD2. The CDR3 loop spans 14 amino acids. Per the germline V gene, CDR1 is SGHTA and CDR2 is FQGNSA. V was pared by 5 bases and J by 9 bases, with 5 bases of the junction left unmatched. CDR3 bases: TGTGCCAGCAGCCCTAGCGGGAGGGCGGGCATTCAGTACTTC. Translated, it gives CASSPSGRAGIQYF.